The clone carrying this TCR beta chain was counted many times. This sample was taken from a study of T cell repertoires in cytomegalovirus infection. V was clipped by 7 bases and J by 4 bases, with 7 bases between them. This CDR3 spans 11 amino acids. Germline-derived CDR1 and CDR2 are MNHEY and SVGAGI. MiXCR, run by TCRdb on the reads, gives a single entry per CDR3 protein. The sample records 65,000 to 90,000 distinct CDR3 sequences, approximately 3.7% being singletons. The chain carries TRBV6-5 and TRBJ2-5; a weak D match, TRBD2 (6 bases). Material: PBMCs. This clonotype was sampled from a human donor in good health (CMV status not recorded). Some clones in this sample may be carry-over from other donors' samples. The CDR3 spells CASMGGETQYF. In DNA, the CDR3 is TGTGCCAGCATGGGAGGAGAGACCCAGTACTTC.